The clone carrying this T cell receptor (beta chain) was seen once. The authors' processing: Amplification of reference gene primers provided the estimated nucleated cell counts. Here immunoSEQ multiplex PCR was the method, and the copy in TCRdb shows in-frame clones only, minus some. Clone size and V and J calls were adopted from that table, with D and trimming inferred from the DNA. The data hold 210,000 or so clones, with more than 70% observed a single time. This entry comes from a study of blood T cell repertoires in COVID-19. Whole-study context: Acute-phase and convalescent COVID-19 samples originated in the United States, Italy and Spain. PBMCs, B-cell-depleted T cells, or T cells were the source of the cDNA or gDNA that made up the material.

This CDR3 region has 16 residues. Germline loops: CDR1 MNHEY, CDR2 SMNVEV (reference sequence). J was trimmed by 3 bases and V by 5 bases; bases with no gene match: 9. The V gene is TRBV27, the J gene TRBJ1-3, with TRBD1 matching 8 bases. This clonotype originated in a woman aged 40 to 50 who had recovered from COVID-19. Sequenced: peripheral blood. The CDR3 nucleotides read TGTGCCAGCAGTCCCAGGACAGGGTTAGGTGGAAACACCATATATTTT. Amino acids: CASSPRTGLGGNTIYF.